One and the same sample provided the 25 T cell receptor beta chains below, sequenced in a study of blood T cell repertoires in COVID-19. Only in-frame clones appear in the TCRdb table, and some are missing; sequencing was by immunoSEQ multiplex PCR. The sample gives almost 200,000 clones, 70% to 90% of which show up once; approximately 8.2% is in the top ten. The sequenced material came from PBMCs or T cells enriched from blood (not recorded which). Receptors originate from a woman aged 18-29 years who had recovered from COVID-19.

The count of this clone is one. This chain uses TRBV4-1 with TRBJ1-5; D ambiguous. The germline V gene encodes CDR1 MGHRA and CDR2 YSYEKL. The CDR3 runs to 13 residues. The V and J ends lost 2 bases and 4 bases respectively, with 6 bases between them. CDR3 DNA: TGCGCCAGCAGCCAAACGGTGAATCAGCCCCAGCATTTT. Translating gives CASSQTVNQPQHF.

CDR3 bases: TGTGCCAGCAGAGAGACAGCCACCTATGGCTACACCTTC. Translated: CASRETATYGYTF. The chain combines TRBV6-5 with TRBJ1-2; D perhaps matches TRBD1 (5 bases). The CDR3 extends over 13 amino acids. Germline values: CDR1 MNHEY, CDR2 SVGAGI. Trimming took 6 bases from V and 4 from J, leaving 12 bases between them.

The chain is built from TRBV9 and TRBJ1-5; D uncertain. The CDR3 runs to 14 residues. Germline CDR1 reads SGDLS; CDR2 reads YYNGEE. Deletions cut 3 bases from V and 7 bases from J, with 14 bases between. The CDR3 reads CASSGSAGGQPQHF. The CDR3 DNA is TGTGCCAGCAGCGGTTCAGCTGGAGGGCAGCCCCAGCATTTT.

This chain uses TRBV9 with TRBJ2-1; weak D call: TRBD1 (6 bases). The CDR3 length is 14 residues. The germline V and J ends were trimmed by 2 bases and 7 bases, with 13 bases remaining between them. Germline CDR1 reads SGDLS; CDR2 reads YYNGEE. The CDR3 loop reads CASSVSGTLNEQFF. CDR3 nucleotides: TGTGCCAGCAGCGTCTCCGGGACACTTAATGAGCAGTTCTTC. The full variable domain, rest sourced from reference TRBV9 and TRBJ2-1, is DSGVTQTPKHLITATGQRVTLRCSPRSGDLSVYWYQQSLDQGLQFLIQYYNGEERAKGNILERFSAQQFPDLHSELNLSSLELGDSALYFCASSVSGTLNEQFFGPGTRLTVL.

The chain has TRBV7-9 and TRBJ2-5, with TRBD2 matching over 10 bases. J lost 3 bases, V lost 3 bases, and 7 bases had no gene match. The germline CDR1 and CDR2 sequences are SEHNR and FQNEAQ (reference sequence). The CDR3 runs 16 residues. The CDR3 nucleotides read TGTGCCAGCAGCTTTTCGAATAGCGGGGGGAAAGAGACCCAGTACTTC. Translating it yields CASSFSNSGGKETQYF.

The chain combines TRBV7-6 with TRBJ2-3; the match to TRBD2 covers 10 bases. V lost 0 bases and J lost 5; bases outside the gene matches: 5. Per germline, CDR1 SGHVS and CDR2 FNYEAQ. CDR3 length: 16 amino acids. This chain's CDR3 is CASSLAPAGGQDTQYF. CDR3 nucleotides: TGTGCCAGCAGCTTAGCCCCAGCGGGGGGGCAAGATACGCAGTATTTT.

This clone was seen just once. The CDR3 loop is CASSPQGNTGELFF. Here the CDR3 DNA reads TGCGCCAGCAGCCCTCAGGGTAACACCGGGGAGCTGTTTTTT. The V gene is TRBV4-1, the J gene TRBJ2-2; perhaps TRBD1 as D (5 bases). CDR1 MGHRA and CDR2 YSYEKL come from the germline V gene. CDR3 length: 14 residues. Trimming stripped 4 bases from V and 2 bases from J, with 8 bases between.

This rearrangement joins TRBV7-9 to TRBJ2-1; 8 bases are a match to TRBD2. Trimming cost V 5 bases and J 0 bases; bases outside gene matches: 12. The germline gives CDR1 SEHNR, CDR2 FQNEAQ (reference sequence). The CDR3 covers 18 residues. As DNA, the CDR3 is TGTGCCAGCAGCCCACGATTCGGGGGGGCGAGCTCCTACAATGAGCAGTTCTTC. This encodes CASSPRFGGASSYNEQFF.

This clone was picked up one time. J is TRBJ2-2 and V is TRBV7-9, with 8 bases aligning to TRBD1. The V segment lost 3 bases and the J segment 6 bases; nucleotides outside the gene matches: 3. This CDR3 spans 14 amino acids. Germline assignment: CDR1 SEHNR and CDR2 FQNEAQ (reference sequence). The CDR3 DNA is TGTGCCAGCAGCTTCTCAGGGGGCCCCGGGGAGCTGTTTTTT. Translated, it gives CASSFSGGPGELFF.

The V call is TRBV28, the J call TRBJ1-5; D unresolved. This CDR3 comprises 12 residues. Germline-derived CDR1 and CDR2 are MDHEN and SYDVKM. V was pared by 6 bases and J by 5 bases, with 8 bases between. CDR3 bases: TGTGCCAGCAGCCAACTAGATCAGCCCCAGCATTTT. Protein: CASSQLDQPQHF.

The chain recombines TRBV4-1 with TRBJ1-1, with 8 bases lining up with TRBD1. Germline CDR1 and CDR2: MGHRA and YSYEKL. The junction had 7 bases not matched to a gene; V was cut back by 6 bases and J by 1 base. The CDR3 is made up of 15 amino acids. This chain's CDR3 is CASSPGTGSNTEAFF. The DNA of the CDR3 is TGCGCCAGCAGTCCCGGGACAGGCTCGAACACTGAAGCTTTCTTT.

The rearrangement joins TRBV6-1 to TRBJ1-2; 7 bases fit TRBD1. After removal of 2 bases from V and 10 bases from J, the junction contained 7 bases not matched to a gene. Germline values: CDR1 MNHNS, CDR2 SASEGT. The CDR3 extends over 13 amino acids. The CDR3 reads CASSEWRGRAYTF. As DNA, the CDR3 is TGTGCCAGCAGTGAATGGAGGGGGCGTGCCTACACCTTC.

In this sample, this clone turned up once. The gene calls are TRBV4-1 and TRBJ2-3; D perhaps matches TRBD1 (5 bases). This CDR3 is 15 amino acids long. CDR1 and CDR2 from the germline V gene are MGHRA and YSYEKL. The V and J ends lost 4 bases and 0 bases respectively, with 11 bases between them. CDR3: CASSLTTASTDTQYF. The CDR3 DNA is TGCGCCAGCAGCCTAACGACAGCCAGCACAGATACGCAGTATTTT.

The J gene is TRBJ1-4, the V gene TRBV9; unclear D gene. Trimming took 0 bases from V and 5 from J, leaving 11 bases between them. The CDR3 is 15 residues long. The germline gives CDR1 SGDLS, CDR2 YYNGEE. CDR3 loop: CASSVDPGGNEKLFF. CDR3 DNA sequence: TGTGCCAGCAGCGTAGATCCAGGTGGGAATGAAAAACTGTTTTTT.

The CDR3 DNA reads as TGTGCCAGCAGCTTAGCAGTAGAGCGCCGGGAGCTGTTTTTT. Translated: CASSLAVERRELFF. The rearrangement uses TRBV7-8 and TRBJ2-2; D unresolved. CDR3 length: 14 residues. The germline V gene encodes CDR1 SGHVS and CDR2 FQNEAQ. The V and J ends lost 0 bases and 9 bases respectively, with 11 bases between them.

The gene calls are TRBV5-5 and TRBJ2-1; 9 nucleotides agree with TRBD2. This CDR3 region has 16 residues. V lost 0 bases, J lost 3 bases, and 4 bases stayed unmatched. Germline CDR1 and CDR2: SGHKS and YYEKEE (reference sequence). This CDR3 reads CASSLELAGLYNEQFF. Written as DNA, the CDR3 is TGTGCCAGCAGCTTGGAACTAGCGGGTCTCTACAATGAGCAGTTCTTC. Complete variable domain (other parts from reference TRBV5-5 and TRBJ2-1): DAGVTQSPTHLIKTRGQQVTLRCSPISGHKSVSWYQQVLGQGPQFIFQYYEKEERGRGNFPDRFSARQFPNYSSELNVNALLLGDSALYLCASSLELAGLYNEQFFGPGTRLTVL.

The chain employs TRBV28 and TRBJ1-2; 7 nucleotides line up with TRBD1. J was trimmed by 8 bases and V by 5 bases; bases with no gene match: 11. Germline V CDR1 and CDR2: MDHEN, SYDVKM. CDR3 length: 14 amino acids. CDR3 protein: CASSHAQGQGGYTF. The CDR3 region has the DNA TGTGCCAGCAGTCACGCACAGGGGCAGGGGGGCTACACCTTC.

The rearrangement uses TRBV6-6 and TRBJ1-1, with 9 bases identical to TRBD1. CDR1 is MNHNY, CDR2 SVGAGI, per germline (reference sequence). The CDR3 contains 16 residues. The ends lost 4 bases at V and 1 base at J; junction bases unmatched: 7. In nucleotides, the CDR3 is TGTGCCAGCAGTTCAACAGGGGGCTTAGGGAACACTGAAGCTTTCTTT. Translated, it gives CASSSTGGLGNTEAFF.

The J gene is TRBJ2-7, the V gene TRBV7-9; possibly TRBD1 for D (5 bases). Germline CDR1 reads SEHNR; CDR2 reads FQNEAQ (reference sequence). The V gene lost 5 bases and the J gene lost 0 bases, with 14 bases spanning the gap. CDR3 length equals 15 residues. CDR3 nucleotides: TGTGCCAGCAGCCCTAGGGTTCAGGGCTCCTACGAGCAGTACTTC. Translation gives CASSPRVQGSYEQYF.

The chain is built from TRBV6-5 and TRBJ1-1, with 7 nucleotides matching TRBD1. CDR1 and CDR2 from the germline V gene are MNHEY and SVGAGI. The CDR3 totals 13 residues. V was clipped by 5 bases and J by 10 bases; unmatched bases: 10. CDR3 protein: CASSQTGDQAAFF. The CDR3 DNA follows: TGTGCCAGCAGTCAAACAGGGGATCAGGCAGCTTTCTTT.

This rearrangement joins TRBV4-1 to TRBJ1-1; 10 nucleotides line up with TRBD1. The germline CDR1 and CDR2 sequences are MGHRA and YSYEKL. The CDR3 loop spans 14 amino acids. The ends lost 4 bases at V and 5 bases at J; junction bases unmatched: 4. CDR3 coding DNA: TGCGCCAGCAGCCCCCGGACAGGGGGGACTGAAGCTTTCTTT. This codes for CASSPRTGGTEAFF.

This chain joins TRBV11-1 and TRBJ2-7; 8 positions agree with TRBD1. The V and J ends lost 7 bases and 5 bases, in that order; junction bases with no gene match: 13. The CDR3 has 15 residues. The germline gives CDR1 SGHAT, CDR2 FQDESV (reference sequence). The CDR3, as DNA: TGTGCCAGCACCAACTTGACAGGGGTCCTCCACGAGCAGTACTTC. It translates to CASTNLTGVLHEQYF. Looking up the rest from reference TRBV11-1 and TRBJ2-7 gives the full variable domain: EAEVAQSPRYKITEKSQAVAFWCDPISGHATLYWYRQILGQGPELLVQFQDESVVDDSQLPKDRFSAERLKGVDSTLKIQPAELGDSAMYLCASTNLTGVLHEQYFGPGTRLTVT.

This clone has just one count. The CDR3, as DNA: TGTGCCAGCAGAGACATAGGGGGTGGCAATCAGCCCCAGCATTTT. The encoded protein is CASRDIGGGNQPQHF. The chain employs TRBV2 and TRBJ1-5; perhaps TRBD1 as D (6 bases). Trimming left V 6 bases short and J 2 bases short, with 14 bases between. Germline values: CDR1 SNHLY, CDR2 FYNNEI. The CDR3 contains 15 residues.

This chain uses TRBV28 with TRBJ2-7, with D possibly matching TRBD2 (5 bases). Between the trimmed V and J ends, which lost 7 bases and 2 bases, there was a span of 12 bases. In germline, CDR1 is MDHEN, CDR2 SYDVKM. CDR3 length: 13 amino acids. CDR3 loop: CASISGFPYEQYF. The CDR3 coding sequence is TGTGCCAGCATTTCGGGATTCCCCTACGAGCAGTACTTC.

The chain is built from TRBV12-2 and TRBJ2-1; the table names TRBD2, a call not compared with the DNA. TRBV12-2 is noted as a pseudogene. This CDR3 has 15 amino acids. The CDR3: CASRYRGGSYNEQFF. Written as DNA, the CDR3 is TGTGCAAGTCGGTACCGGGGGGGCTCCTACAATGAGCAGTTCTTC.